These T cell receptor beta chains were read from a single sample in a study of blood T cell repertoires in COVID-19. The data were produced by immunoSEQ multiplex PCR, yet TCRdb's version contains in-frame clones alone and is incomplete. The sample yields 250,000 to 300,000 clones, about 86% seen once. What was sequenced was peripheral blood. The receptors were sampled from a woman in her twenties or thirties with COVID-19, enrolled during active disease. Both conserved end residues are part of each CDR3. Fields, in order: D gene, V gene, CDR3 protein. D genes are given only for firm matches.

D: TRBD1
V: TRBV9
CDR3: CASSELSDRGIGTGELFF

D: TRBD2
V: TRBV5-1
CDR3: CASGPGGSETQYF

D: NA
V: TRBV6-6
CDR3: CASTTEYNQPQHF

D: NA
V: TRBV5-1
CDR3: CASSLESTGLAADTQYF

D: TRBD1
V: TRBV5-1
CDR3: CASSLRTGPQGSYNEQFF

D: NA
V: TRBV5-4
CDR3: CASSGASKETQYF

D: NA
V: TRBV27
CDR3: CASSFLGPGGNNEQFF

D: TRBD1
V: TRBV29-1
CDR3: CSVVRDSGNTIYF

D: NA
V: TRBV4-1
CDR3: CASSQAGGSYEQYF

D: NA
V: TRBV28
CDR3: CASSWDSYGYTF

D: NA
V: TRBV4-2
CDR3: CASSQDAGAGRAFF

D: NA
V: TRBV19
CDR3: CASSTPGRGSAGELFF

D: TRBD1
V: TRBV5-1
CDR3: CASSPGQGGWDEQYF

D: NA
V: TRBV12-3/TRBV12-4
CDR3: CASTGDGNSPLHF

D: NA
V: TRBV28
CDR3: CASSPHSGANVLTF

D: TRBD1
V: TRBV5-5
CDR3: CASSWGQGQYGYTF

D: NA
V: TRBV24-1
CDR3: CATSAGKGGQETQYF

D: NA
V: TRBV3-1/TRBV3-2
CDR3: CASSQDGGVADTQYF

D: TRBD1
V: TRBV5-1
CDR3: CASSFSYRGPARGYTF

D: NA
V: TRBV4-2
CDR3: CASPLARRGPGGDEQFF

D: NA
V: TRBV5-4
CDR3: CASSLSHGRDSPLHF

D: TRBD1
V: TRBV9
CDR3: CASSRGPGQGTFEQYF

D: NA
V: TRBV12-5
CDR3: CASGKPTTVPFNYGYTF

D: TRBD2
V: TRBV6-2/TRBV6-3
CDR3: CASSYPWGSGSYEQYF

D: NA
V: TRBV6-5
CDR3: CASSYSGTTYEQYF

D: TRBD2
V: TRBV29-1
CDR3: CSVLAGATDTQYF

D: TRBD2
V: TRBV19
CDR3: CASSTSGAYEQYF

D: NA
V: TRBV28
CDR3: CASKTAVSYNEQFF

D: TRBD2
V: TRBV5-1
CDR3: CASRQGSGGDTQYF

D: TRBD1
V: TRBV2
CDR3: CASSVSAGQVNTEAFF

D: TRBD1
V: TRBV5-1
CDR3: CASRVTGGVKVGEQYF

D: NA
V: TRBV2
CDR3: CASRGTPMNTEAFF

D: TRBD2
V: TRBV6-6
CDR3: CASRLAGVSYNEQFF

D: TRBD1
V: TRBV25-1
CDR3: CASSTPGTGGTEAFF

D: NA
V: TRBV3-1/TRBV3-2
CDR3: CASSHIGLVNEQFF

D: NA
V: TRBV5-6
CDR3: CASSLVQEDTQYF

D: TRBD1
V: TRBV28
CDR3: CASSLRGQRQGYTF

D: TRBD2
V: TRBV3-1/TRBV3-2
CDR3: CASSQGSVSGEWETQYF

D: NA
V: TRBV7-9
CDR3: CASSSVGVHEQYF

D: NA
V: TRBV5-4
CDR3: CASSFTDNNYGYTF

D: NA
V: TRBV3-1/TRBV3-2
CDR3: CASSPRVFAEAFF

D: NA
V: TRBV5-6
CDR3: CASSRVTGELFF

D: NA
V: TRBV30
CDR3: CAWSAGGFGNQPQHF

D: NA
V: TRBV11-3
CDR3: CASSFDRGTEAFF

D: TRBD1
V: TRBV19
CDR3: CASSINRGEETQYF

D: TRBD2
V: TRBV5-1
CDR3: CASSLTSGSSYNEQFF

D: TRBD1
V: TRBV5-1
CDR3: CASSLDREEAFF

D: TRBD1
V: TRBV5-6
CDR3: CASSLLTGVSPLHF

D: TRBD2
V: TRBV18
CDR3: CASSPAGLAYEQYF